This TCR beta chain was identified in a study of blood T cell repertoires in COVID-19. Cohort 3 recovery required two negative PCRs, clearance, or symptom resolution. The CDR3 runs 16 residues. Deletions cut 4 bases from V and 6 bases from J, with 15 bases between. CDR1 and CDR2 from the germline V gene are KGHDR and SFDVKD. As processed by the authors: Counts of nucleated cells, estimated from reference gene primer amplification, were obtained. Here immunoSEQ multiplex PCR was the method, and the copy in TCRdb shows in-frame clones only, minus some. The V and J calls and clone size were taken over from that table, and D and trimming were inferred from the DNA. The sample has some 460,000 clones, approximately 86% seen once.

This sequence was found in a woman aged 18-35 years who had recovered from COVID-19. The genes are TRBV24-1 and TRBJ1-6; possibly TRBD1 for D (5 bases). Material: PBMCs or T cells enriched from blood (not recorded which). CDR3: CATSDSSTEFNSPLHF. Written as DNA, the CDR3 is TGTGCCACCAGTGACTCCTCGACAGAGTTTAATTCACCCCTCCACTTT.